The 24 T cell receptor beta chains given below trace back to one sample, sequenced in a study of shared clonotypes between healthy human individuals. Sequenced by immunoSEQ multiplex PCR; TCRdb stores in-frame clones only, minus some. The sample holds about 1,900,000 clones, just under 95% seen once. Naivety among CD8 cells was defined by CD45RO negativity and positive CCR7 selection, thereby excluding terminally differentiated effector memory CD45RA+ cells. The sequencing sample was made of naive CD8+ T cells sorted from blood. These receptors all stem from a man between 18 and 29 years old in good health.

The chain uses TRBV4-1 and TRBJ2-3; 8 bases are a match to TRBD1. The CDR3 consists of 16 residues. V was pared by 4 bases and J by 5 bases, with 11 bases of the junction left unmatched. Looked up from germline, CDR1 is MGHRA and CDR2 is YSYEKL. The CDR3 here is CASSLTPRTGRDTQYF. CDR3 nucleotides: TGCGCCAGCAGCCTTACTCCCCGGACAGGGAGAGATACGCAGTATTTT.

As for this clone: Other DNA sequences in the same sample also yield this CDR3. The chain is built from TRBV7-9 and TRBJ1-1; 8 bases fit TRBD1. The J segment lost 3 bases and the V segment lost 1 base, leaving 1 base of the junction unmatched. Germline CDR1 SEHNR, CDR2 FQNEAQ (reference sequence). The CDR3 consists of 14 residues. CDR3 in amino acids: CASSLGTGYTEAFF. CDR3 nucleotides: TGTGCCAGCAGCTTAGGGACAGGGTACACTGAAGCTTTCTTT.

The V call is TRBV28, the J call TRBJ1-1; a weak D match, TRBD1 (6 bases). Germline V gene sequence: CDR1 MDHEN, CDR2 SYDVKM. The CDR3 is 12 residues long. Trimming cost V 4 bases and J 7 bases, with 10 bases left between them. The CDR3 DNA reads TGTGCCAGCAGTTCGACAGGTGATGAAGCTTTCTTT. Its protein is CASSSTGDEAFF.

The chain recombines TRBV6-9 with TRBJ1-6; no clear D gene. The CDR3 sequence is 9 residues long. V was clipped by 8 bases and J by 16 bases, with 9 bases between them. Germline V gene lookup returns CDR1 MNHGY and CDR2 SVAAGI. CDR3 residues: CASLRQLHF. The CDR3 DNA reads TGTGCCAGCCTAAGGCAGCTCCACTTT.

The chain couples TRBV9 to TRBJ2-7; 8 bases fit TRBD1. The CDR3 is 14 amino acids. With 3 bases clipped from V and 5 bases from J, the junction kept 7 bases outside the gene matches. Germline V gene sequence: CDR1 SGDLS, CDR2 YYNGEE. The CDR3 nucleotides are TGTGCCAGCAGCGCCCAGGGGGCGAGGAACGAGCAGTACTTC. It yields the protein CASSAQGARNEQYF.

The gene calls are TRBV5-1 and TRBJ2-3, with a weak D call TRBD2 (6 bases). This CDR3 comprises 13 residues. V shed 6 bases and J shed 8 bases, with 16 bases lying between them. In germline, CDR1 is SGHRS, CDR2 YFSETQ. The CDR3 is CASTHGPGGTQYF. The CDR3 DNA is TGCGCCAGCACCCACGGGCCCGGGGGTACGCAGTATTTT.

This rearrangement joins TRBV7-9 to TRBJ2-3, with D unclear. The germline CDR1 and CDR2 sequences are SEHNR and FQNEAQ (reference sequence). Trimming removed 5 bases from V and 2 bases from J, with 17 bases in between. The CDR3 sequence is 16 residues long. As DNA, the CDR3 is TGTGCCAGCAGCGGGGAAGGAATCGCAAACACAGATACGCAGTATTTT. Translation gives CASSGEGIANTDTQYF.

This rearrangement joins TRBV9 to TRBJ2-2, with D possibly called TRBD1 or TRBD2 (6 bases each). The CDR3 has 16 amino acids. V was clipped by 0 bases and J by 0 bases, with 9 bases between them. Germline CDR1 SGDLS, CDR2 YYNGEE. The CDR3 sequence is CASSVARGANTGELFF. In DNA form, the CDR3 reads TGTGCCAGCAGCGTAGCTAGGGGGGCGAACACCGGGGAGCTGTTTTTT.

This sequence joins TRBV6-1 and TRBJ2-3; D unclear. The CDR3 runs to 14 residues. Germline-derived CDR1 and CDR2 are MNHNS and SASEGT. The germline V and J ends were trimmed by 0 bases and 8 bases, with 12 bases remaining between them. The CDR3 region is CASSEAQGIFTQYF. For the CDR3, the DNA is TGTGCCAGCAGTGAAGCGCAAGGGATTTTTACGCAGTATTTT.

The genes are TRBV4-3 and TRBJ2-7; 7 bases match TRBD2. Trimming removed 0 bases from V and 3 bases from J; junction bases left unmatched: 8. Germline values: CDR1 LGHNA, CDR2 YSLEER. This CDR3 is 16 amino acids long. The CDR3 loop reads CASSQESVAGFYEQYF. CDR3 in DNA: TGCGCCAGCAGCCAAGAGTCTGTAGCGGGCTTCTACGAGCAGTACTTC.

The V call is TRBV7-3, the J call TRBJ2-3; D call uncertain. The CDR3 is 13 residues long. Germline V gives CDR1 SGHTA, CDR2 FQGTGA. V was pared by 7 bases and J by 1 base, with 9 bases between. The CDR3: CASIEGGTDTQYF. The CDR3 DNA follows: TGTGCCAGCATAGAAGGCGGCACAGATACGCAGTATTTT.

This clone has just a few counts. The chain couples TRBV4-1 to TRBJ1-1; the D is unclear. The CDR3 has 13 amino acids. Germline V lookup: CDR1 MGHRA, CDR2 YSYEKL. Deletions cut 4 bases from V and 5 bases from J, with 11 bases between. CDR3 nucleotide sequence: TGCGCCAGCAGCCCCCAGGCACGGACTGAAGCTTTCTTT. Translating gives CASSPQARTEAFF.

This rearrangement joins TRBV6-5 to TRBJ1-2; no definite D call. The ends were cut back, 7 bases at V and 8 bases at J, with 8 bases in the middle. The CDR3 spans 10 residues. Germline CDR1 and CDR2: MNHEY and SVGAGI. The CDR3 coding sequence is TGTGCCAGCATGTACAGCGGCTACACCTTC. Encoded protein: CASMYSGYTF.

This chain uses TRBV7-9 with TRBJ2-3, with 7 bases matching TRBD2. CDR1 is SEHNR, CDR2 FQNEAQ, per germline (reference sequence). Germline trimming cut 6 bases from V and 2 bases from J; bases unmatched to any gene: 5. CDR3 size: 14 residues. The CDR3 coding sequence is TGTGCCAGCAGGCGCGGGGGAGACACAGATACGCAGTATTTT. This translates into CASRRGGDTDTQYF.

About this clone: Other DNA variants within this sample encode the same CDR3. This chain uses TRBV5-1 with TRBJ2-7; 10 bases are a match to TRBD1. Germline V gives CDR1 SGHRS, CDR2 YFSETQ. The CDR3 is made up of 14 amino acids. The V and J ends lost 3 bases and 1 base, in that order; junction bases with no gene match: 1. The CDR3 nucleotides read TGCGCCAGCAGCTGGACAGGGGGGTCCTACGAGCAGTACTTC. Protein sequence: CASSWTGGSYEQYF.

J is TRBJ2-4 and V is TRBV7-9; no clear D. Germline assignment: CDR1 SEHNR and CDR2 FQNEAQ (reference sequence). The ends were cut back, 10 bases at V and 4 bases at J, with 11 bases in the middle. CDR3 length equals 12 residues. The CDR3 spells CAILDGKNIQYF. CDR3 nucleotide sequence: TGTGCCATTCTGGACGGGAAAAACATTCAGTACTTC.

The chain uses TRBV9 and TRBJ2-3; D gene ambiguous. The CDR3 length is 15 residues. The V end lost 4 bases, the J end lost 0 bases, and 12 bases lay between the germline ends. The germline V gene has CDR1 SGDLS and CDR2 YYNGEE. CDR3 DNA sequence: TGTGCCAGCAGCCCTCACATGGATAGCACAGATACGCAGTATTTT. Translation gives CASSPHMDSTDTQYF.

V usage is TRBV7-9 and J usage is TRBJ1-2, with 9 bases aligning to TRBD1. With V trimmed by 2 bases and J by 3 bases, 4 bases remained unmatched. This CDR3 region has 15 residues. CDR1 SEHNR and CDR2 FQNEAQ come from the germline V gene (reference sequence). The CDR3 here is CASSLSTGGDYGYTF. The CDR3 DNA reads TGTGCCAGCAGCTTATCTACAGGGGGCGACTATGGCTACACCTTC.

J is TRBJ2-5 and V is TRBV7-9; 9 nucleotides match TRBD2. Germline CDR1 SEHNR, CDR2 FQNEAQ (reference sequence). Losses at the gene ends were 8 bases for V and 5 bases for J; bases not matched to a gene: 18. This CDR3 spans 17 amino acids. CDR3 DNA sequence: TGTGCCAGCGCCGTGACATTTAGCGGGAGCGGGTGGGAGACCCAGTACTTC. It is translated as CASAVTFSGSGWETQYF.

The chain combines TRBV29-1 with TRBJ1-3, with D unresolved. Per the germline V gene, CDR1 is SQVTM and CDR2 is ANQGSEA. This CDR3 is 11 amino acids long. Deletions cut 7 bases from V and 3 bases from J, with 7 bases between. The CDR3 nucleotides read TGCAGCGGCATGCTTGGAAACACCATATATTTT. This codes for CSGMLGNTIYF.

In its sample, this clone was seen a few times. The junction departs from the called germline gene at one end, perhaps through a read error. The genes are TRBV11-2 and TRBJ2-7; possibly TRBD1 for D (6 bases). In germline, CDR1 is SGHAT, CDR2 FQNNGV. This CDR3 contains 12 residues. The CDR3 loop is CASSLTPGHHGF. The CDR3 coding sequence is TGTGCCAGCAGCTTGACACCGGGACACCATGGCTTC.

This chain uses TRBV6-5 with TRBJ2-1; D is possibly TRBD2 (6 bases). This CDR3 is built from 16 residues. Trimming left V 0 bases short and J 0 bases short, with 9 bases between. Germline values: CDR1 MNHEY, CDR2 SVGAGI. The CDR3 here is CASSYSVGGSYNEQFF. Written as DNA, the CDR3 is TGTGCCAGCAGTTACTCGGTCGGGGGCTCCTACAATGAGCAGTTCTTC.

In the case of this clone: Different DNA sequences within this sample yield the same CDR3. The CDR3 DNA reads as TGTGCCAGCAGGACTAGCGGGGGATTGGAGACCCAGTACTTC. It specifies CASRTSGGLETQYF. The V and J genes are TRBV27 and TRBJ2-5, with 12 positions matching TRBD2. Germline CDR1 and CDR2: MNHEY and SMNVEV (reference sequence). CDR3 size: 14 residues. Trimming cost V 6 bases and J 5 bases; bases outside gene matches: 4.

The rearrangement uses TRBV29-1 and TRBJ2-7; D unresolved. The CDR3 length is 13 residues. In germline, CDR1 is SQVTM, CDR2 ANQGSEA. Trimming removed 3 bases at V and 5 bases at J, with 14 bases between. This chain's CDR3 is CSVDLADLDEQYF. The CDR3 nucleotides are TGCAGCGTTGATTTGGCAGACCTAGACGAGCAGTACTTC.